The T cell receptor beta chain under discussion was sequenced for a study of shared clonotypes between healthy human individuals (dated by TCRdb to between 2020 and 2021). At the level of the whole study: The cohort comprised a couple of women and three men aged 18 to 49 years. Leukapheresis yielded between about 0.9 and 8.9 billion PBMCs per donor. Blood TCR repertoires of a handful of healthy adults were deeply sequenced to estimate repertoire size and the extent of clonotype sharing between individuals. Different laboratories and diverse techniques were used to prepare libraries and sequence TCR repertoires, to increase sequencing depth and limit assay-specific biases. For each donor, CD4 naive and CD4 memory were each given three plates, CD8 naive was given two plates, and CD8 memory was given one plate.

As for this clone: This clone's antigen is unknown. Base qualities are not provided; no much larger clone lies one nucleotide away.

Using the deep immunoSEQ assay, TCR CDR3 regions were amplified from genomic DNA by multiplex PCR. Extracted genomic DNA from each cell subset was spread evenly across all wells of several immunoSEQ 96-well plates, with each plate serving as a replicate. For sorted subsets, approximately 190 ng genomic DNA, equal to 25,000 to 35,000 T cell genomes, was loaded into each replicate PCR. Purified libraries were measured with a Qubit 3.0 fluorometer, size-checked on a Bioanalyzer 2100, and measured again with the KAPA Library Quantification kit. Each immunoSEQ 96-well plate was sequenced on its own single-read 150-cycle Illumina NextSeq 550 flow cell. In the authors' own workflow: Because only junctional sequences without quality scores were contained in the immunoSEQ output, filtering matching that applied to full-length reads could not be performed. To assign V/J genes and CDR3, sequences were annotated against IMGT germline references using PyIR, a Python wrapper for IgBLAST v1.9. Reads were removed for weak V/J assignments (E-value above 1e-6), missing CDR3, stop codons, out-of-frame junctions, or ambiguous translated residues. V3J clonotypes were defined as sequences sharing an identical inferred V gene, J gene, and CDR3 amino acid sequence. Percentage overlap between repertoires was calculated by dividing the number of shared unique clonotypes by the size of the smaller repertoire. Richness of each repertoire was evaluated using RTK rarefaction, the Chao1 estimator, and Recon v2.1 estimates of unobserved clonotypes. Generation probabilities were computed with OLGA for all TCRbeta clonotypes obtained by the gDNA method from several donors. TCRdb carries this immuneACCESS record with in-frame sequences only. Its versions omit some clonotypes, under half of them owing to an unresolved V gene in the studies checked, with the rest unexplained. V, J and clone size are taken as reported in that table, and D and trimming were inferred from the DNA itself. The sample records roughly 2 million clones, approximately 95% of which are singletons. The biggest ten clones account for around 1.1% of the sample.

Overall study outcomes, separate from this receptor: Clonotypes shared by all four sorted-subset donors showed higher generation probabilities than non-shared clonotypes. Sharing across several donors was observed for 5% to 6.5% of naive CD4, over 3% of naive CD8, about 2.3% of memory CD4, and 0.4% of memory CD8 clonotypes. Rarefaction of sorted-subset datasets indicated incomplete sequencing despite the large sequencing depth. Pairwise subsampling indicated that sequencing depth was expected to affect the degree of clonotype sharing among donors. Sampling was restricted to blood, and TCR repertoires in tissues likely differ from the TCR repertoires found in blood. The small number of donors limited the genetic and exposure-history diversity represented. Naive subsets generally had larger estimated clonotype richness than memory subsets did.

For the CD8 naive samples, CD45RO-negative cells were positively selected for CCR7, yielding a CD45RA+CCR7+ population from which TemRA cells were excluded. Healthy HIV-negative adults with no recently reported acute infections or vaccinations were included as donors. Every donor was a Caucasian adult residing in Nashville, Tennessee, USA. After blood collection by leukapheresis, PBMCs were isolated using Ficoll-Histopaque density gradient centrifugation and then cryopreserved in the vapor phase of liquid nitrogen. Analytical flow cytometry was used to check the purity and quantity of every magnetically sorted T cell population. From each sorted fraction, genomic DNA was isolated and quantified by UV absorbance on a Nanodrop 2000c. Reading from cysteine to phenylalanine, the CDR3 counts 16 amino acids. Just the 48-base CDR3 DNA is kept, in frame starting at base 1. V gives up 4 bases and J gives up 0 bases, and the segment between their germline ends measures 13 bases. According to the germline V gene (reference sequence), CDR1 reads SEHNR and CDR2 reads FQNEAQ.

The TCR comes from a man between 18 and 35 years old in good health. What was sequenced was naive CD8+ T cells sorted from blood. The sample's cell subset or site label, decoded: CD45RA+CCR7+. The rearrangement combines TRBV7-9 with TRBJ2-1, and possibly TRBD1, on 5 matching bases. The nucleotide sequence is given as TGTGCCAGCAGCTCAACCGAAGACAGCTCCTACAATGAGCAGTTCTTC. Its product reads: CASSSTEDSSYNEQFF.